These T cell receptor beta chains were read from a single sample in a study of regulatory T cells in long-lasting Graves disease. MiXCR, run by TCRdb on the multiplex PCR reads, gives a single entry per CDR3 protein. This table holds hundreds of thousands of distinct CDR3 sequences, 15% to 20% found once. This same sample was also taken into another study, of T cells in Graves' hyperthyroidism and ophthalmopathy.

Sequencing used peripheral blood mononuclear cells (PBMCs), obtained at new diagnosis, from a patient treated with antithyroid drugs. These receptor sequences come from a man aged 40-55 years with Graves disease. CDR3s include the opening cysteine and the closing phenylalanine or tryptophan. A D gene is named only where the DNA matches it firmly. For some rows the clone size is stated as once, few or many, or as a class when expanded; others skip it.

d_call	clone_size	v_call	j_call	cdr3_aa	cdr3_nt
TRBD1	many	TRBV7-9	TRBJ2-7	CASSSPGQGAHEQYF	TGTGCCAGCAGCTCCCCCGGACAGGGTGCGCACGAGCAGTACTTC
TRBD2	many	TRBV5-5	TRBJ2-1	CASSLWSGGNNEQFF	TGTGCCAGCAGCTTGTGGTCGGGGGGTAACAATGAGCAGTTCTTC
.	.	TRBV11-2	TRBJ2-5	CASREEALQETQYF	TGTGCCAGCAGGGAAGAGGCCCTCCAAGAGACCCAGTACTTC
TRBD1	once	TRBV18	TRBJ1-2	CASSPDDRVGYTF	TGTGCCAGCTCACCAGATGACAGGGTTGGCTACACCTTC
TRBD1	.	TRBV5-8	TRBJ1-4	CASPRQGGEKLFF	TGTGCCAGCCCCCGGCAGGGGGGCGAAAAACTGTTTTTT
TRBD1	.	TRBV28	TRBJ1-2	CASRRQGHYGYTF	TGTGCCAGCAGAAGACAGGGACACTATGGCTACACCTTC
.	many	TRBV20-1	TRBJ2-5	CSARNRPAYQETQYF	TGCAGTGCTAGAAATAGGCCAGCGTACCAAGAGACCCAGTACTTC
TRBD1	few	TRBV20-1	TRBJ2-1	CSARGTGLGEQFF	TGCAGTGCTAGGGGGACAGGATTAGGGGAGCAGTTCTTC
.	few	TRBV5-6	TRBJ1-6	CASSFRRVNSPLHF	TGTGCCAGCAGTTTCCGACGGGTAAATTCACCCCTCCACTTT
.	few	TRBV20-1	TRBJ2-7	CSARSQVSYEQYF	TGCAGTGCTAGGTCACAGGTATCCTACGAGCAGTACTTC
.	many	TRBV5-1	TRBJ2-3	CASSLVSVWGGRTDTQYF	TGCGCCAGCAGCTTGGTCTCTGTGTGGGGGGGCCGCACAGATACGCAGTATTTT
.	.	TRBV5-1	TRBJ2-5	CASSLVGASLGEETQYF	TGCGCCAGCAGCTTGGTGGGAGCCTCTTTAGGAGAAGAGACCCAGTACTTC
TRBD1	many	TRBV7-2	TRBJ2-1	CASSLPGTGGYNEQFF	TGTGCCAGCAGCCTACCCGGGACAGGGGGTTACAATGAGCAGTTCTTC
TRBD1	many	TRBV28	TRBJ1-5	CASSYVGTGNQPQHF	TGTGCCAGCAGTTATGTCGGGACAGGAAATCAGCCCCAGCATTTT
TRBD2	.	TRBV30	TRBJ2-3	CAWSPGGSTDTQYF	TGTGCCTGGAGTCCGGGGGGTTCCACAGATACGCAGTATTTT
.	many	TRBV2	TRBJ2-3	CASGRTDTQYF	TGTGCCAGCGGACGGACAGATACGCAGTATTTT
TRBD2	many	TRBV20-1	TRBJ2-3	CSAEGASGGIFGTDTQYF	TGCAGTGCTGAGGGGGCTAGCGGGGGTATTTTTGGCACAGATACGCAGTATTTT
TRBD1	many	TRBV6-2/TRBV6-3	TRBJ1-1	CASSYGQAGTEAFF	TGTGCCAGCAGTTACGGACAGGCGGGCACTGAAGCTTTCTTT
.	.	TRBV12-3/TRBV12-4	TRBJ2-3	CASRLSTDADAQYF	TGTGCCAGCAGACTGTCGACAGATGCAGATGCGCAGTATTTT
.	many	TRBV28	TRBJ2-1	CASSSLGASAYNEQFF	TGTGCCAGCAGTTCACTAGGAGCCTCGGCATACAATGAGCAGTTCTTC
.	many	TRBV11-2	TRBJ1-2	CASSLDLVGGPEDYGYTF	TGTGCCAGCAGCTTAGATTTAGTTGGAGGGCCTGAGGACTATGGCTACACCTTC
.	many	TRBV7-6	TRBJ2-7	CASSPLLGGTGEQYF	TGTGCCAGCAGCCCTCTCTTGGGGGGCACGGGCGAGCAGTACTTC
.	many	TRBV29-1	TRBJ1-1	CSAATPGRNTEAFF	TGCAGCGCCGCCACCCCCGGGAGGAACACTGAAGCTTTCTTT
TRBD2	many	TRBV12-3/TRBV12-4	TRBJ2-1	CASSGGVREQFF	TGTGCCAGCAGTGGGGGGGTTCGTGAGCAGTTCTTC
.	many	TRBV20-1	TRBJ1-1	CSARDGPREAFF	TGCAGTGCTAGAGATGGCCCAAGGGAAGCTTTCTTT
TRBD1	.	TRBV5-1	TRBJ2-7	CASSFPGQGYEQYF	TGCGCCAGCAGCTTCCCGGGACAGGGGTACGAGCAGTACTTC
TRBD2	many	TRBV13	TRBJ2-7	CASSRAGGPYEQYF	TGTGCCAGCAGCCGAGCGGGGGGACCCTACGAGCAGTACTTC
TRBD1	many	TRBV28	TRBJ1-1	CASKTGVAEAFF	TGTGCCAGCAAGACAGGGGTTGCTGAAGCTTTCTTT
TRBD1	many	TRBV20-1	TRBJ2-5	CSAGRDRGQETQYF	TGCAGTGCTGGCCGGGACAGGGGGCAAGAGACCCAGTACTTC
.	many	TRBV6-5	TRBJ1-5	CASSYASHNQPQHF	TGTGCCAGCAGTTACGCCAGCCACAATCAGCCCCAGCATTTT
.	few	TRBV7-9	TRBJ1-3	CASSQSREAGNTIYF	TGTGCCAGCAGCCAGAGTCGGGAGGCTGGAAACACCATATATTTT
TRBD2	many	TRBV6-2/TRBV6-3	TRBJ2-1	CASSWVGGGNEQFF	TGTGCCAGCAGTTGGGTTGGGGGGGGCAATGAGCAGTTCTTC
.	many	TRBV6-5	TRBJ2-3	CASSYSKGSGSTDTQYF	TGTGCCAGCAGTTACTCGAAAGGTAGCGGTAGCACAGATACGCAGTATTTT
TRBD1	many	TRBV20-1	TRBJ2-3	CSANPGQGAPDTQYF	TGCAGTGCTAACCCGGGACAGGGGGCGCCAGATACGCAGTATTTT
.	.	TRBV28	TRBJ2-2	CASSSRMGYTGELFF	TGTGCCAGCAGTTCAAGGATGGGGTACACCGGGGAGCTGTTTTTT
TRBD1	many	TRBV28	TRBJ2-4	CASSPGDRGYEAKNIQYF	TGTGCCAGCAGCCCCGGGGACAGGGGTTACGAAGCCAAAAACATTCAGTACTTC
TRBD1	.	TRBV11-2	TRBJ2-1	CASSLTGAGEQFF	TGTGCCAGCAGCCTTACAGGGGCAGGTGAGCAGTTCTTC
.	few	TRBV6-1	TRBJ1-6	CASSVTEKLLHF	TGTGCCAGCAGTGTAACGGAGAAACTCCTCCACTTT
.	.	TRBV6-1	TRBJ1-2	CASSAGRGHGYTF	TGTGCCAGCAGTGCGGGGAGGGGCCATGGCTACACCTTC
.	many	TRBV4-3	TRBJ2-2	CASSQAGLGYTGELFF	TGCGCCAGCAGCCAAGCCGGGCTTGGATACACCGGGGAGCTGTTTTTT
.	many	TRBV28	TRBJ2-5	CASSPTGLAGRSQETQYF	TGTGCCAGCAGTCCCACAGGCCTTGCGGGGAGGTCCCAAGAGACCCAGTACTTC